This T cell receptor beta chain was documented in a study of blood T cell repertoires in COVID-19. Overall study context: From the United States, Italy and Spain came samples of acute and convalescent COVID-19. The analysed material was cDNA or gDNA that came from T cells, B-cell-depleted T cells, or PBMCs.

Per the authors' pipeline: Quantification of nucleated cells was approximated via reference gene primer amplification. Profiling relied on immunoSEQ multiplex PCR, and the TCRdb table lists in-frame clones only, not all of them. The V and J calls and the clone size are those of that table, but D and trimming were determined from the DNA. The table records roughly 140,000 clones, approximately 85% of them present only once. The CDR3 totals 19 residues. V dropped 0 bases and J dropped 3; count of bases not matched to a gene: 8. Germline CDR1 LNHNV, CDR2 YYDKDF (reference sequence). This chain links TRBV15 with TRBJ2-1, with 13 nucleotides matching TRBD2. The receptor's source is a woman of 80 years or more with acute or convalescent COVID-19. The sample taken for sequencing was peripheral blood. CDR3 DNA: TGTGCCACCAGCAGAGATCTACTAGCGGGAGGGTTGGGCTACAATGAGCAGTTCTTC. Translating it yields CATSRDLLAGGLGYNEQFF. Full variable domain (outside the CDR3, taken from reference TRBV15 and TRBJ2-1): DAMVIQNPRYQVTQFGKPVTLSCSQTLNHNVMYWYQQKSSQAPKLLFHYYDKDFNNEADTPDNFQSRRPNTSFCFLDIRSPGLGDTAMYLCATSRDLLAGGLGYNEQFFGPGTRLTVL.